A selection of T cell receptor beta chains follows, all from one sample in a study of human T cells and chemical hapten exposure. TCRdb re-derived calls from the RACE reads in MiXCR, one entry per CDR3 protein. This sample has about 100,000 distinct CDR3 sequences, with more than 9.5% found just once. This sample comprised whole blood, obtained in connection with sensitization to the hapten diphenylcyclopropenone (DPC). These receptors were collected from a woman aged 35 to 49 with alopecia areata. Some clones in this sample may be carry-over from other donors' samples. The CDR3 runs from the conserved cysteine through the conserved F or W. Fields, in order: V gene, J gene, clone size, D gene, CDR3 DNA, CDR3 protein. D genes are given only for firm matches. Expanded clones are given a class, and other clones once, few, many or no size at all.

V: TRBV7-2; J: TRBJ2-6; size: -; D: TRBD2; DNA: TGTGCCAGCAGCTTACCGCGGGGGTCCCCCTCTGGGGCCAACGTCCTGACTTTC; CDR3: CASSLPRGSPSGANVLTF
V: TRBV7-6; J: TRBJ1-1; size: many; D: -; DNA: TGTGCCAGCAGCTTAGCCCAGGAATACACTGAAGCCTTCTTT; CDR3: CASSLAQEYTEAFF
V: TRBV12-3/TRBV12-4; J: TRBJ2-1; size: many; D: -; DNA: TGTGCCAGCAGTTTGCCGGGACGGTGGAGCAATGAGCAGTTCTTC; CDR3: CASSLPGRWSNEQFF
V: TRBV7-2; J: TRBJ2-2; size: few; D: TRBD2; DNA: TGTGCCAGCAGCCAGCAGACTAGCGGGAGAAAGACCGGGGAGCTGTTTTTT; CDR3: CASSQQTSGRKTGELFF
V: TRBV7-9; J: TRBJ1-2; size: many; D: -; DNA: TGTGCCAGCAGCTTTTGGCAGGGGACCTCTAACTATGGCTACACCTTC; CDR3: CASSFWQGTSNYGYTF
V: TRBV2; J: TRBJ1-4; size: few; D: -; DNA: TGTGCCAGCAGTGAAGGAGGTACCAGTGAAAAACTGTTTTTT; CDR3: CASSEGGTSEKLFF
V: TRBV29-1; J: TRBJ1-1; size: -; D: -; DNA: TGCAGCGTGCACCCCAGTCGCTCTGAAGCTTTCTTT; CDR3: CSVHPSRSEAFF
V: TRBV13; J: TRBJ2-1; size: many; D: TRBD1; DNA: TGTGCCAGCACGACAGGGGGATCCAATGAGCAGTTCTTC; CDR3: CASTTGGSNEQFF
V: TRBV7-3; J: TRBJ2-1; size: many; D: -; DNA: TGTGCCAGCAGCTCCAACTACAATGAGCAGTTCTTC; CDR3: CASSSNYNEQFF
V: TRBV30; J: TRBJ1-1; size: -; D: -; DNA: TGTGCCTGGAGTGGGCGGACCAACACTGAAGCTTTCTTT; CDR3: CAWSGRTNTEAFF
V: TRBV7-9; J: TRBJ1-5; size: many; D: -; DNA: TGTGCCAGCAGCGGTACAGGGTCTCAGCCCCAGCATTTT; CDR3: CASSGTGSQPQHF
V: TRBV20-1; J: TRBJ2-7; size: few; D: TRBD1; DNA: TGCAGTGCACCGGACAGGGGGGCTGTTGGCGAGCAGTACTTC; CDR3: CSAPDRGAVGEQYF
V: TRBV18; J: TRBJ1-1; size: many; D: -; DNA: TGTGCCAGCTCACCGAAGGGGGACACTGAAGCTTTCTTT; CDR3: CASSPKGDTEAFF
V: TRBV29-1; J: TRBJ1-1; size: many; D: -; DNA: TGCAGCGTTGTCCGATCGGGGCCGGTAGCTTTCTTT; CDR3: CSVVRSGPVAFF
V: TRBV6-2/TRBV6-3; J: TRBJ2-1; size: many; D: TRBD2; DNA: TGTGCCAGCAGTTACAGCCGGGAGGCGGGTGAGCAGTTCTTC; CDR3: CASSYSREAGEQFF
V: TRBV7-2; J: TRBJ2-3; size: many; D: -; DNA: TGTGCCAGCAGCCCGGGACCCAGCACAGATACGCAGTATTTT; CDR3: CASSPGPSTDTQYF
V: TRBV9; J: TRBJ2-5; size: many; D: -; DNA: TGTGCCAGCAGCGTAGGTGGGGGGCCGGAGACCCAGTACTTC; CDR3: CASSVGGGPETQYF
V: TRBV6-6; J: TRBJ1-1; size: -; D: TRBD1; DNA: TGTGCCAGCAGTCAAACAGGGGAGGTTTTGGCTTTCTTT; CDR3: CASSQTGEVLAFF
V: TRBV29-1; J: TRBJ2-5; size: few; D: -; DNA: TGCAGCGGGACTGGGGAGACCCAGTACTTC; CDR3: CSGTGETQYF
V: TRBV6-2/TRBV6-3; J: TRBJ2-1; size: few; D: -; DNA: TGTGCCAGCAGCCCCCCCGCTAATGAGCAGTTCTTC; CDR3: CASSPPANEQFF
V: TRBV30; J: TRBJ1-1; size: many; D: TRBD1; DNA: TGTGCCTGGAGGCGGACAGGGAACACTGAAGCTTTCTTT; CDR3: CAWRRTGNTEAFF
V: TRBV12-3/TRBV12-4; J: TRBJ2-7; size: many; D: -; DNA: TGTGCCAGCAGTTTAGTGGCAGGGAAGGAGCAGTACTTC; CDR3: CASSLVAGKEQYF
V: TRBV6-2/TRBV6-3; J: TRBJ2-7; size: -; D: TRBD2; DNA: TGTGTCAGCAGTTGGGGGACCGGGACTAGTGCGGACGAGCAGTACTTC; CDR3: CVSSWGTGTSADEQYF
V: TRBV2; J: TRBJ1-6; size: many; D: -; DNA: TGTGCCAGCGGTCTCCTTCAGGGCGCCGTTTCACCCCTCCACTTT; CDR3: CASGLLQGAVSPLHF
V: TRBV6-2/TRBV6-3; J: TRBJ2-2; size: few; D: TRBD2; DNA: TGTGCCAGCAGTTCCCCCGGGACTACCCACACCGGGGAGCTGTTTTTT; CDR3: CASSSPGTTHTGELFF
V: TRBV20-1; J: TRBJ2-7; size: -; D: -; DNA: TGCAGTGCTAATCAAGCGGGCCCCCACGAGCAGTACTTC; CDR3: CSANQAGPHEQYF
V: TRBV27; J: TRBJ1-5; size: many; D: -; DNA: TGTGCCAGCAGTTTACGTGTACCAGGGGGCAATCAGCCCCAGCATTTT; CDR3: CASSLRVPGGNQPQHF
V: TRBV6-5; J: TRBJ1-1; size: few; D: -; DNA: TGTGCCAGCAGCCAGACAGTAAACACTGAAGCTTTCTTT; CDR3: CASSQTVNTEAFF
V: TRBV7-6; J: TRBJ2-1; size: few; D: -; DNA: TGTGCCAGCAGCCGAGGGGGAGCCTCCTACAATGAGCAGTTCTTC; CDR3: CASSRGGASYNEQFF
V: TRBV10-3; J: TRBJ2-5; size: -; D: -; DNA: TGTGCCATCAGTGAGTCGGATCGGGCGGGATCGGGAATGTTGACCCAGTACTTC; CDR3: CAISESDRAGSGMLTQYF